One sample yielded the 14 T cell receptor beta chains listed below, sequenced in a study of follicular helper T cells after annual influenza vaccination. Time point here: 2014-2015 season, pre-vaccination. The data were produced by immunoSEQ multiplex PCR, yet TCRdb's version contains in-frame clones alone and is incomplete. This sample has fewer than 30,000 clones, with about 82% found just once. Sequences were derived from CXCR5+ CD38- circulating T follicular helper cells from blood, sampled on the day of influenza vaccination. Subset here: circulating Tfh, non-naive CD4+CXCR5+PD-1+ (ICOS+CD38+ or ICOS-CD38-). The receptors shown here come from an adult who received the influenza vaccine.

This clone was picked up one time. Other nucleotide sequences in the sample specify the same CDR3. The rearrangement joins TRBV5-4 to TRBJ1-1, with 9 nucleotides matching TRBD1. The V gene end was trimmed by 4 bases and the J gene end by 11 bases; junction bases not matched to a gene: 12. CDR1 and CDR2 (germline): SGHNT, YYREEE (reference sequence). The CDR3 totals 14 residues. The CDR3 coding sequence is TGTGCCAGCAGCACCCGGGACAGGGATGACACGGCTTTCTTT. It encodes CASSTRDRDDTAFF.

The CDR3 protein is CASSSRAGGVDYGYTF. The CDR3, as DNA: TGTGCCAGCAGCTCCCGTGCAGGGGGCGTTGACTATGGCTACACCTTC. The rearrangement uses TRBV7-8 and TRBJ1-2, with 8 bases that match TRBD1. The junction had 10 bases not matched to a gene; V was cut back by 4 bases and J by 3 bases. This CDR3 region has 16 residues. Germline CDR1 and CDR2: SGHVS and FQNEAQ. The full variable domain, with the rest looked up from reference TRBV7-8 and TRBJ1-2, is GAGVSQSPRYKVAKRGQDVALRCDPISGHVSLFWYQQALGQGPEFLTYFQNEAQLDKSGLPSDRFFAERPEGSVSTLKIQRTQQEDSAVYLCASSSRAGGVDYGYTFGSGTRLTVV.

The CDR3 nucleotides are TGCGCCAGCAGCTTGTACTCTTTGACAGGGGGCGAGGCTTTCTTT. Its translation: CASSLYSLTGGEAFF. This chain joins TRBV5-1 and TRBJ1-1; TRBD1 matches at 10 bases. The CDR3 is 15 residues long. Germline V CDR1 and CDR2: SGHRS, YFSETQ. Trimming at V came to 1 base and at J to 11 bases, leaving 11 bases not matched to a gene.

The chain combines TRBV6-1 with TRBJ2-6, with TRBD1 identical over 8 bases. The CDR3 is 18 residues long. Germline V lookup: CDR1 MNHNS, CDR2 SASEGT. Germline trimming cut 2 bases from V and 1 base from J; bases unmatched to any gene: 7. This CDR3 is CASSEQTGEASGANVLTF. DNA for the CDR3: TGTGCCAGCAGTGAACAGACAGGGGAAGCTTCTGGGGCCAACGTCCTGACTTTC.

The chain uses TRBV7-9 and TRBJ1-6; 8 bases fit TRBD1. J was trimmed by 7 bases and V by 5 bases; bases with no gene match: 4. The germline V gene encodes CDR1 SEHNR and CDR2 FQNEAQ (reference sequence). The CDR3 loop spans 14 amino acids. CDR3 DNA: TGTGCCAGCAGCCGCCGGACAGGGAATTCACCCCTCCACTTT. It translates to CASSRRTGNSPLHF. Full variable domain (missing parts from reference TRBV7-9 and TRBJ1-6): DTGVSQNPRHKITKRGQNVTFRCDPISEHNRLYWYRQTLGQGPEFLTYFQNEAQLEKSRLLSDRFSAERPKGSFSTLEIQRTEQGDSAMYLCASSRRTGNSPLHFGNGTRLTVT.

This chain connects TRBV30 to TRBJ1-1; D unresolved. The V gene lost 7 bases and the J gene lost 5 bases, with 11 bases spanning the gap. The CDR3 consists of 11 residues. Per germline, CDR1 GTSNPN and CDR2 SVGIG (reference sequence). The CDR3 bases are TGTGCCTCCTGGAGACGGACTGAAGCTTTCTTT. Translation gives CASWRRTEAFF.

The chain uses TRBV7-3 and TRBJ2-1, with 16 nucleotides matching TRBD2. From germline, CDR1 is SGHTA and CDR2 FQGTGA. J lost 9 bases, V lost 5 bases, and 7 bases had no gene match. CDR3 length: 16 amino acids. CDR3 loop: CASSPPGLAGGREQFF. The DNA for the CDR3 is TGTGCCAGCAGCCCGCCGGGACTAGCGGGGGGGCGTGAGCAGTTCTTC.

J is TRBJ2-7 and V is TRBV7-9; no clear D gene. V dropped 1 base and J dropped 2 bases, with 3 bases sitting between them. Germline V lookup: CDR1 SEHNR, CDR2 FQNEAQ (reference sequence). The CDR3 covers 12 residues. The CDR3 protein is CASSLDTYEQYF. The CDR3 DNA is TGTGCCAGCAGCTTAGACACCTACGAGCAGTACTTC.

This chain uses TRBV10-3 with TRBJ1-5, with TRBD1 identical over 7 bases. The germline V gene encodes CDR1 ENHRY and CDR2 SYGVKD. CDR3 length equals 12 residues. J lost 4 bases, V lost 10 bases, and 4 bases had no gene match. The CDR3 sequence: CASRQGNQPQHF. The DNA for the CDR3 is TGTGCCAGCCGACAGGGTAATCAGCCCCAGCATTTT.

J is TRBJ1-1 and V is TRBV7-9; 7 bases agree with TRBD1. Germline CDR1 SEHNR, CDR2 FQNEAQ (reference sequence). The CDR3 totals 15 residues. After removal of 5 bases from V and 1 base from J, the junction contained 7 bases not matched to a gene. The CDR3, as DNA: TGTGCCAGCAGCCAAGACAGGGACGGGAACACTGAAGCTTTCTTT. Translating gives CASSQDRDGNTEAFF.

The chain combines TRBV2 with TRBJ1-5; 10 bases fit TRBD1. This CDR3 has 17 amino acids. Germline lookup yields CDR1 SNHLY and CDR2 FYNNEI. J gave up 0 bases and V 6 bases, and 8 bases lay outside the gene matches. The chain's CDR3 is CASRAGGQGYSNQPQHF. In DNA form, the CDR3 reads TGTGCCAGCAGGGCGGGGGGACAGGGGTATAGCAATCAGCCCCAGCATTTT.

CDR3 nucleotides: TGTGCCAGCAGCTCGACAGGGGTAACTGAAGCTTTCTTT. Translating gives CASSSTGVTEAFF. The chain links TRBV2 to TRBJ1-1; TRBD1 aligns across 8 bases. The CDR3 loop spans 13 amino acids. V shed 6 bases and J 5 bases; nucleotides not matched to a gene: 5. Germline V gives CDR1 SNHLY, CDR2 FYNNEI.

The CDR3 DNA reads TGTGCCAGCAGCTATAGCGAACGGGGAGATACGCAGTATTTT. It encodes CASSYSERGDTQYF. The chain has TRBV7-2 and TRBJ2-3; possibly TRBD2 for D (5 bases). Trimming removed 4 bases from V and 5 bases from J, with 13 bases in between. The germline V gene has CDR1 SGHTA and CDR2 FQGNSA. This CDR3 region has 14 residues.

This sequence joins TRBV5-8 and TRBJ2-5, with D possibly being TRBD2 (6 bases). Between the trimmed V and J ends, which lost 4 bases and 5 bases, there was a span of 18 bases. This CDR3 contains 15 residues. From germline, CDR1 is SGHTS and CDR2 YDEGEE. The CDR3 region has the DNA TGTGCCAGCAGCCTACAGAGTAAGGGAGGCGAGACCCAGTACTTC. This gives the protein CASSLQSKGGETQYF.